These 28 T cell receptor beta chains share one sample of origin, sequenced in a study of beta chain features in type 1 diabetes (dated by TCRdb to 2016 to 2018). The library was produced with the immunoSEQ multiplex PCR assay. The entire isolated RNA was reverse transcribed using the High Capacity cDNA Reverse Transcription Kit, and thus expressed TCRB transcripts were sequenced. TCRdb holds this immuneACCESS table with in-frame rearrangements only. Some clones are missing; in checked studies, unresolved V genes explain under half, and the rest has no known cause. The sample yields nearly 700,000 clones; 13% were counted once. Approximately 0.021% of the sample comes from the top ten. Findings and caveats that apply to the study as a whole: Type 1 diabetes patients showed a moderate but significant shortening of TCRB CDR3 length in all four CD4+ subsets.

Antigen specificity for these receptors is unknown. The specimen sequenced was naive CD4+ T cells from blood. The sample's cell subset or site label is to be understood as: true naive CD4+ T cells. The receptors were gathered from a man younger than 35 with type 1 diabetes.

The J gene is TRBJ1-1, the V gene TRBV29-1, with 9 positions matching TRBD1. There are 15 residues in the CDR3. Germline values: CDR1 SQVTM, CDR2 ANQGSEA. V lost 5 bases to trimming and J lost 5 bases; unmatched junction nucleotides: 12. CDR3 residues: CSVRPGTGSNTEAFF. In nucleotides, the CDR3 is TGCAGCGTTCGTCCCGGGACAGGGTCCAATACTGAAGCTTTCTTT.

The table lists this clone with a few counts. The sample contains more than one DNA sequence encoding this CDR3. The chain has TRBV30 and TRBJ2-7, with TRBD1 identical over 7 bases. This CDR3 region has 12 residues. With 1 base clipped from V and 3 bases from J, the junction kept 0 bases outside the gene matches. Germline V lookup: CDR1 GTSNPN, CDR2 SVGIG (reference sequence). CDR3 sequence: CAWSDRGYEQYF. The DNA for the CDR3 is TGTGCCTGGAGTGACAGGGGCTACGAGCAGTACTTC.

The gene calls are TRBV7-9 and TRBJ2-5, with 8 bases fitting TRBD2. Trimming at V came to 7 bases and at J to 4 bases, leaving 8 bases not matched to a gene. CDR3 size: 14 residues. Germline CDR1 reads SEHNR; CDR2 reads FQNEAQ (reference sequence). CDR3 sequence: CASTGGDKGETQYF. The CDR3 DNA sequence: TGTGCCAGCACCGGGGGGGACAAAGGAGAGACCCAGTACTTC.

This clone has a handful of counts. The chain couples TRBV19 to TRBJ1-1; the D gene is possibly TRBD1 (6 bases). There are 14 residues in the CDR3. Trimming pared 3 bases from V and 0 bases from J, leaving 8 bases between. CDR1 and CDR2 from the germline V gene are LNHDA and SQIVND (reference sequence). CDR3 loop: CASSMQGLNTEAFF. The CDR3 coding sequence is TGTGCCAGTAGTATGCAGGGGCTGAACACTGAAGCTTTCTTT.

The rearrangement links TRBV5-6 to TRBJ2-1; D is possibly TRBD1 (6 bases). Per germline, CDR1 SGHDT and CDR2 YYEEEE. The CDR3 spans 13 residues. V lost 4 bases, J lost 5 bases, and 10 bases lay in between. CDR3 nucleotides: TGTGCCAGCAGCCTACAGGGTGACAATGAGCAGTTCTTC. It is translated as CASSLQGDNEQFF. The full variable domain, with the rest looked up from reference TRBV5-6 and TRBJ2-1, is DAGVTQSPTHLIKTRGQQVTLRCSPKSGHDTVSWYQQALGQGPQFIFQYYEEEERQRGNFPDRFSGHQFPNYSSELNVNALLLGDSALYLCASSLQGDNEQFFGPGTRLTVL.

This clone has a handful of counts. The gene calls are TRBV7-8 and TRBJ2-3; TRBD1 aligns across 7 bases. The germline V gene has CDR1 SGHVS and CDR2 FQNEAQ. V was pared by 5 bases and J by 4 bases, with 6 bases of the junction left unmatched. This CDR3 has 14 amino acids. The CDR3 protein is CASSRDSQADTQYF. CDR3 coding DNA: TGTGCCAGCAGCCGGGACAGCCAGGCAGATACGCAGTATTTT.

The gene calls are TRBV7-6 and TRBJ2-2, with 7 bases fitting TRBD1. Germline V gene data show CDR1 as SGHVS and CDR2 as FNYEAQ. CDR3 length: 14 residues. Trimming at V came to 4 bases and at J to 1 base, leaving 0 bases not matched to a gene. The CDR3 sequence is CASSWDRNTGELFF. The DNA for the CDR3 is TGTGCCAGCAGCTGGGACAGGAACACCGGGGAGCTGTTTTTT.

This clone was recorded a few times. Additional DNA sequences in this sample encode the identical CDR3. This chain uses TRBV18 with TRBJ2-7; D is unclear. V was shortened by 4 bases and J by 0 bases, with 1 base between the two germline ends. The CDR3 consists of 11 residues. In germline, CDR1 is KGHSH, CDR2 LQKENI. DNA for the CDR3: TGTGCCAGCTCACGCTCCTACGAGCAGTACTTC. Its translation: CASSRSYEQYF.

The gene calls are TRBV7-3 and TRBJ2-5, with D unresolved. The V end lost 0 bases, the J end lost 3 bases, and 14 bases lay between the germline ends. This CDR3 is built from 16 residues. Germline CDR1 is SGHTA and CDR2 is FQGTGA. The CDR3 spells CASSLTHDICEETQYF. CDR3 DNA sequence: TGTGCCAGCAGCTTAACCCATGACATCTGCGAAGAGACCCAGTACTTC.

The J gene is TRBJ2-7, the V gene TRBV2, with D maybe TRBD1 (7 bases). With 7 bases removed from V and 2 bases from J, the gap between germline ends came to 15 bases. The germline CDR1 and CDR2 sequences are SNHLY and FYNNEI. This CDR3 comprises 14 residues. The CDR3 coding sequence is TGTGCCAGCAAAGACAGGGAGGTGCCCTACGAGCAGTACTTC. Its translation is CASKDREVPYEQYF.

The V gene is TRBV4-1, the J gene TRBJ2-7; TRBD1 matches 9 bases. CDR3 size: 15 residues. The trim removed 2 bases at V and 2 bases at J, leaving 4 bases unmatched. The germline CDR1 and CDR2 sequences are MGHRA and YSYEKL. CDR3 region: CASSQPGQGPYEQYF. The CDR3 DNA reads TGCGCCAGCAGCCAACCGGGACAGGGACCCTACGAGCAGTACTTC.

V usage is TRBV5-6 and J usage is TRBJ2-5; 7 bases line up with TRBD1. Germline V gene lookup returns CDR1 SGHDT and CDR2 YYEEEE. CDR3 length: 14 residues. V shed 4 bases, J shed 3 bases, and the junction held 6 bases outside the gene matches. The CDR3 reads CASSPPTGEETQYF. The CDR3, as DNA: TGTGCCAGCAGCCCACCTACAGGGGAAGAGACCCAGTACTTC.

For the CDR3, the DNA is TGTGCCAGCAGCCAAGGGGAAGGTTCACCCCTCCACTTT. The encoded protein is CASSQGEGSPLHF. V and J are TRBV4-2 and TRBJ1-6; D ambiguous. Trimming cost V 1 base and J 9 bases, with 7 bases left between them. CDR1 LGHNA and CDR2 YNFKEQ come from the germline V gene. This CDR3 comprises 13 residues.

This clone was seen a few times. The chain couples TRBV9 to TRBJ1-1, with a possible D match to TRBD1 (5 bases). Germline V lookup: CDR1 SGDLS, CDR2 YYNGEE. Trimming stripped 4 bases from V and 6 bases from J, with 10 bases between. The CDR3 consists of 12 residues. CDR3: CASSPGTAEAFF. CDR3 nucleotides: TGTGCCAGCAGCCCGGGGACGGCTGAAGCTTTCTTT.

This clone has only a few counts. CDR3 sequence (DNA): TGTGCCAGCAGTGAGGAGGGACAGGGACACTATGGCTACACCTTC. Amino acid sequence: CASSEEGQGHYGYTF. This chain links TRBV6-1 with TRBJ1-2; 9 bases align to TRBD1. V was clipped by 3 bases and J by 3 bases; unmatched bases: 5. The CDR3 is made up of 15 amino acids. CDR1 and CDR2 from the germline V gene are MNHNS and SASEGT.

This clone was counted between two and nine times. V usage is TRBV30 and J usage is TRBJ1-4; 11 nucleotides agree with TRBD1. With V trimmed by 5 bases and J by 11 bases, 10 bases remained unmatched. Germline CDR1 is GTSNPN and CDR2 is SVGIG (reference sequence). The CDR3 sequence is 14 residues long. The CDR3 reads CAWGGTGGVPKLFF. CDR3 DNA: TGTGCCTGGGGCGGGACAGGGGGTGTCCCGAAACTGTTTTTT.

This clone was observed a few times. This chain links TRBV7-6 with TRBJ2-3; D unclear. CDR1 is SGHVS and CDR2 is FNYEAQ in the germline V gene. The CDR3 length is 14 residues. The ends were cut back, 2 bases at V and 0 bases at J, with 6 bases in the middle. CDR3 nucleotide sequence: TGTGCCAGCAGCTTAACCTCTAGCACAGATACGCAGTATTTT. As protein: CASSLTSSTDTQYF.

This clone was seen just once. One end of the junction is discordant with germline, which a read error may explain. V usage is TRBV25-1 and J usage is TRBJ2-1; unclear D gene. The germline gives CDR1 MGHDK, CDR2 SYGVNS. The CDR3 extends over 12 amino acids. The CDR3 DNA reads TGTGCCAGCAGTGAAGCCTATAATGAGCAGTTCTTC. This translates into CASSEAYNEQFF.

Only a few counts were recorded for this clone. The chain has TRBV6-1 and TRBJ2-5; 10 bases match TRBD2. From germline, CDR1 is MNHNS and CDR2 SASEGT. This CDR3 has 15 residues. Trimming took 5 bases from V and 5 from J; bases not matched to a gene: 8. The CDR3 here is CASSTSGVIWETQYF. The CDR3 coding sequence is TGTGCCAGCAGTACTAGCGGGGTGATTTGGGAGACCCAGTACTTC.

This clone turned up a few times. The chain combines TRBV28 with TRBJ2-1, with D possibly matching TRBD1 (6 bases). This CDR3 has 16 residues. Trimming removed 5 bases at V and 5 bases at J, with 19 bases between. Germline V lookup: CDR1 MDHEN, CDR2 SYDVKM. Here the CDR3 reads CASSDAGAPRDNEQFF. In DNA form, the CDR3 reads TGTGCCAGCAGTGACGCAGGGGCCCCAAGAGACAATGAGCAGTTCTTC.

Comments on this clone: One junction end does not reproduce the germline sequence, and a read error may be involved. The chain recombines TRBV7-7 with TRBJ2-1; maybe TRBD1 (5 bases). CDR3 size: 13 residues. Germline V gene sequence: CDR1 SSHAT, CDR2 FNYEAQ (reference sequence). The CDR3, as DNA: TGTGCTAGCAGCTTACGACAGTACAATGAGCAGTTCTTC. Residues: CASSLRQYNEQFF.

This clone was recorded a few times. The V gene is TRBV4-1, the J gene TRBJ1-3; D might be TRBD1 (6 bases). The CDR3 is made up of 14 amino acids. V was trimmed by 2 bases and J by 3 bases, leaving 8 bases between them. CDR1 is MGHRA and CDR2 is YSYEKL in the germline V gene. The CDR3 here is CASSQHRDGNTIYF. The CDR3 nucleotides are TGCGCCAGCAGCCAACACAGGGATGGAAACACCATATATTTT.

The rearrangement links TRBV7-9 to TRBJ1-6; D uncertain. Germline-derived CDR1 and CDR2 are SEHNR and FQNEAQ (reference sequence). CDR3 length: 13 residues. The V and J ends lost 2 bases and 5 bases respectively, with 4 bases between them. The CDR3 sequence: CASSLQNNSPLHF. For the CDR3, the DNA is TGTGCCAGCAGCTTACAGAATAATTCACCCCTCCACTTT.

The chain joins TRBV4-1 to TRBJ2-1, with unresolved D. CDR1 and CDR2 from the germline V gene are MGHRA and YSYEKL. V lost 0 bases to trimming and J lost 0 bases, with 12 bases between them. This CDR3 contains 17 residues. The CDR3 DNA reads TGCGCCAGCAGCCAAGATGTACGGCATAGCTCCTACAATGAGCAGTTCTTC. This sequence encodes CASSQDVRHSSYNEQFF.

This clone was seen only a few times. CDR3 nucleotides: TGTGCCAGCAGTGTATCTAGCGGGACCTACAATGAGCAGTTCTTC. It specifies CASSVSSGTYNEQFF. The V and J genes are TRBV6-1 and TRBJ2-1; 9 positions match TRBD2. The length of the CDR3 is 15 residues. The V segment lost 4 bases and the J segment 2 bases; nucleotides outside the gene matches: 3. Germline loops: CDR1 MNHNS, CDR2 SASEGT.

This clone occurred a few times. This chain joins TRBV19 and TRBJ1-1; D ambiguous. Germline CDR1 is LNHDA and CDR2 is SQIVND (reference sequence). Trimming took off 2 bases at V and 6 bases at J, with 4 bases between the two ends. This CDR3 is 11 amino acids long. The CDR3 protein is CASSINSEAFF. CDR3 DNA: TGTGCCAGTAGTATAAACTCTGAAGCTTTCTTT. The full variable domain, rest sourced from reference TRBV19 and TRBJ1-1, is DGGITQSPKYLFRKEGQNVTLSCEQNLNHDAMYWYRQDPGQGLRLIYYSQIVNDFQKGDIAEGYSVSREKKESFPLTVTSAQKNPTAFYLCASSINSEAFFGQGTRLTVV.

The table lists this clone with a few counts. This rearrangement joins TRBV15 to TRBJ2-3, with D perhaps matching TRBD1 (6 bases). The CDR3 is made up of 15 amino acids. Looked up from germline, CDR1 is LNHNV and CDR2 is YYDKDF (reference sequence). Between the trimmed V and J ends, which lost 0 bases and 7 bases, there was a span of 14 bases. The CDR3 region is CATSREDGGLNTQYF. The CDR3, as DNA: TGTGCCACCAGCAGAGAGGATGGGGGCTTGAATACGCAGTATTTT.

This clone was detected a few times. The chain combines TRBV27 with TRBJ2-5; no clear D. Germline V CDR1 and CDR2: MNHEY, SMNVEV (reference sequence). The CDR3 covers 13 residues. V lost 3 bases and J lost 0, with 5 bases in between. CDR3 amino acids: CASSFSNQETQYF. For the CDR3, the DNA is TGTGCCAGCAGTTTCTCCAACCAAGAGACCCAGTACTTC.